These 29 T cell receptor beta chains originate from one sample sequenced in a study of blood T cell repertoires in COVID-19. Profiled with immunoSEQ multiplex PCR; TCRdb holds only in-frame clones, not every one. The sample contains 100,000 to 150,000 clones, around 85% of which appear only once. The specimen sequenced was peripheral blood. The receptor source for this set is a woman of 80 years or more with acute or convalescent COVID-19.

There are a few counts of this clone. The J gene is TRBJ1-5, the V gene TRBV27; no clear D gene. Trimming shortened V by 5 bases and J by 2 bases, and 16 bases separated the two germline ends. In germline, CDR1 is MNHEY, CDR2 SMNVEV (reference sequence). This CDR3 has 16 residues. The CDR3 here is CASSPTPKAGNQPQHF. For the CDR3, the DNA is TGTGCCAGCAGTCCCACGCCTAAGGCGGGCAATCAGCCCCAGCATTTT.

The chain carries TRBV12-3 or TRBV12-4 and TRBJ1-1; unclear D gene. This CDR3 contains 12 residues. Trimming took off 5 bases at V and 3 bases at J, with 7 bases between the two ends. The CDR3 spells CASSPGYTEAFF. The CDR3 DNA reads as TGTGCCAGCAGTCCCGGGTACACTGAAGCTTTCTTT.

The V gene is TRBV2, the J gene TRBJ2-2, with 8 bases aligning to TRBD2. CDR3 length: 16 residues. V dropped 3 bases and J dropped 4; count of bases not matched to a gene: 7. The germline V gene encodes CDR1 SNHLY and CDR2 FYNNEI. CDR3 nucleotide sequence: TGTGCCAGCAGTGAGAGGTCTAGCGGGCGCACCGGGGAGCTGTTTTTT. Amino acids: CASSERSSGRTGELFF.

CDR3 sequence: CASSQAGTARGNSPLHF. The CDR3 bases are TGTGCCAGCAGCCAAGCCGGGACAGCACGGGGAAATTCACCCCTCCACTTT. The chain is built from TRBV3-1 (or the pseudogene TRBV3-2) and TRBJ1-6; TRBD1 agrees at 7 bases. CDR1 LGHDT and CDR2 YNNKEL come from the germline V gene (reference sequence). The junction had 10 bases not matched to a gene; V was cut back by 1 base and J by 7 bases. This CDR3 contains 17 residues.

CDR3 residues: CASSYTSGQGGGYTF. In nucleotides, the CDR3 is TGTGCCAGCAGTTACACCTCGGGACAGGGCGGCGGCTACACCTTC. J is TRBJ1-2 and V is TRBV6-6; 9 positions match TRBD1. The CDR3 loop spans 15 amino acids. The germline V gene encodes CDR1 MNHNY and CDR2 SVGAGI (reference sequence). V gave up 2 bases and J gave up 8 bases; unmatched junction bases: 9.

This sequence joins TRBV5-4 and TRBJ2-1; 12 bases line up with TRBD2. The CDR3 loop spans 20 amino acids. J lost 4 bases, V lost 4 bases, and 18 bases had no gene match. Per the germline V gene, CDR1 is SGHNT and CDR2 is YYREEE (reference sequence). CDR3 residues: CASSPGGLAGLVGLYNEQFF. The CDR3 DNA is TGTGCCAGCAGCCCCGGGGGACTAGCGGGCCTGGTGGGGTTATACAATGAGCAGTTCTTC.

V and J are TRBV27 and TRBJ1-6; D perhaps matches TRBD1 (5 bases). The V end was cut by 8 bases, the J end by 0 bases, with 14 bases between. The CDR3 has 16 residues. Germline loops: CDR1 MNHEY, CDR2 SMNVEV (reference sequence). DNA for the CDR3: TGTGCCAGCCGAAGGGGTTCCAGCTCCTATAATTCACCCCTCCACTTT. This translates into CASRRGSSSYNSPLHF.

The chain employs TRBV7-2 and TRBJ2-7, with D possibly TRBD2 on 6 matching bases. Germline V gene data show CDR1 as SGHTA and CDR2 as FQGNSA. The CDR3 totals 16 residues. V was cut by 5 bases and J by 0 bases, with 17 bases left in between. The DNA of the CDR3 is TGTGCCAGCAGCCCCCGGGCCGGGAGTAGCTCCTACGAGCAGTACTTC. It translates to CASSPRAGSSSYEQYF.

This clone was counted only a few times. V usage is TRBV6-5 and J usage is TRBJ2-7; D unresolved. The germline V and J ends were trimmed by 0 bases and 2 bases, with 14 bases remaining between them. Germline V gene lookup returns CDR1 MNHEY and CDR2 SVGAGI. This CDR3 has 16 residues. The CDR3 sequence: CASSYSGTIRTYEQYF. CDR3 nucleotides: TGTGCCAGCAGTTACTCGGGCACAATCAGGACCTACGAGCAGTACTTC.

The chain carries TRBV7-9 and TRBJ1-5, with TRBD1 matching 8 bases. The CDR3 is 13 amino acids. Germline CDR1 reads SEHNR; CDR2 reads FQNEAQ (reference sequence). V lost 4 bases to trimming and J lost 7 bases; unmatched junction nucleotides: 3. The CDR3 is CASSYGQGQPQHF. The CDR3 DNA reads as TGTGCCAGCAGCTATGGACAGGGCCAGCCCCAGCATTTT.

The V and J genes are TRBV7-6 and TRBJ2-3; TRBD2 matches 14 bases. V shed 2 bases and J 6 bases; nucleotides not matched to a gene: 10. CDR1 SGHVS and CDR2 FNYEAQ come from the germline V gene. The CDR3 consists of 18 residues. The chain's CDR3 is CASSLKVGLAGVRDTQYF. CDR3 nucleotide sequence: TGTGCCAGCAGCTTAAAGGTGGGACTAGCGGGGGTTCGGGATACGCAGTATTTT.

The chain has TRBV5-6 and TRBJ2-7; 7 nucleotides align to TRBD1. V lost 4 bases and J lost 2; bases outside the gene matches: 6. CDR1 and CDR2 from the germline V gene are SGHDT and YYEEEE. The CDR3 contains 14 residues. The CDR3: CASSVDRRTYEQYF. The CDR3 DNA is TGTGCCAGCAGCGTGGACAGGCGAACCTACGAGCAGTACTTC.

The chain joins TRBV18 to TRBJ1-5; 8 bases fit TRBD1. With V trimmed by 5 bases and J by 0 bases, 3 bases remained unmatched. The CDR3 sequence is 15 residues long. CDR1 and CDR2 from the germline V gene are KGHSH and LQKENI. Here the CDR3 reads CASSDRGYSNQPQHF. CDR3 nucleotide sequence: TGTGCCAGCTCAGACAGGGGTTATAGCAATCAGCCCCAGCATTTT. The complete variable domain, with remaining parts taken from reference TRBV18 and TRBJ1-5, reads NAGVMQNPRHLVRRRGQEARLRCSPMKGHSHVYWYRQLPEEGLKFMVYLQKENIIDESGMPKERFSAEFPKEGPSILRIQQVVRGDSAAYFCASSDRGYSNQPQHFGDGTRLSIL.

The rearrangement joins TRBV24-1 to TRBJ1-3, with D perhaps matching TRBD1 (5 bases). The ends were cut back, 2 bases at V and 0 bases at J, with 16 bases in the middle. Germline loops: CDR1 KGHDR, CDR2 SFDVKD. The CDR3 sequence is 18 residues long. In nucleotides, the CDR3 is TGTGCCACCAGTGATTCATTCAGGGAGGAGGGCTCTGGAAACACCATATATTTT. This codes for CATSDSFREEGSGNTIYF.

This clone appeared once. The chain links TRBV10-3 to TRBJ2-1, with D possibly matching TRBD2 (6 bases). The CDR3 extends over 16 amino acids. Looked up from germline, CDR1 is ENHRY and CDR2 is SYGVKD. Trimming removed 0 bases at V and 5 bases at J, with 14 bases between. CDR3 bases: TGTGCCATCAGTGAGTCCTTCTGGGGGGTGGACAATGAGCAGTTCTTC. Translating it yields CAISESFWGVDNEQFF.

This chain's CDR3 is CASSPGLRRPQHF. The CDR3 nucleotides read TGTGCCAGTAGTCCGGGTTTAAGGAGACCCCAGCATTTT. V usage is TRBV19 and J usage is TRBJ1-5, with D unclear. V lost 5 bases and J 10 bases, leaving 15 bases between the germline ends. CDR3 length: 13 residues. Germline V gene sequence: CDR1 LNHDA, CDR2 SQIVND (reference sequence).

The chain carries TRBV11-3 and TRBJ2-3; 8 bases align to TRBD1. V gave up 1 base and J gave up 6 bases; unmatched junction bases: 3. The CDR3 covers 14 residues. Germline CDR1 and CDR2: SGHNT and YENEEA. The CDR3 nucleotides are TGTGCCAGCAGCTTAGGGGGACAGGCCGATACGCAGTATTTT. Translated: CASSLGGQADTQYF.

The chain links TRBV4-3 to TRBJ1-6; D ambiguous. V was pared by 1 base and J by 7 bases, with 20 bases between. From germline, CDR1 is LGHNA and CDR2 YSLEER. CDR3 size: 18 residues. This CDR3 is CASSQAVAAGRGNSPLHF. The CDR3 region has the DNA TGCGCCAGCAGCCAAGCTGTTGCCGCGGGGAGAGGCAATTCACCCCTCCACTTT.

In this sample, this clone turned up once. J is TRBJ2-1 and V is TRBV1; the tabulated D call, TRBD2, remains unverified against the DNA. TRBV1 is noted as a pseudogene. This CDR3 spans 19 amino acids. The CDR3 loop reads CTSSQDPRLAGGPSNEQFF. The CDR3 DNA is TGCACCAGCAGCCAAGACCCCCGACTAGCGGGAGGGCCCTCCAATGAGCAGTTCTTC.

V and J are TRBV7-6 and TRBJ2-1; D remains unclear. Trimming took 3 bases from V and 10 from J, leaving 13 bases between them. The CDR3 is 13 residues long. CDR1 is SGHVS, CDR2 FNYEAQ, per germline. The CDR3 is CASSFLPLREQFF. The CDR3 region has the DNA TGTGCCAGCAGCTTTCTGCCCCTAAGAGAGCAGTTCTTC.

V and J are TRBV18 and TRBJ1-3, with 7 bases lining up with TRBD1. In germline, CDR1 is KGHSH, CDR2 LQKENI. This CDR3 contains 17 residues. The V and J ends lost 2 bases and 4 bases, in that order; junction bases with no gene match: 11. Here the CDR3 reads CASSPSNRQGGGNTIYF. The CDR3 nucleotides are TGTGCCAGCTCACCAAGTAATAGACAGGGTGGAGGAAACACCATATATTTT.

The CDR3 nucleotides are TGTGCCAGTAGCCTCCGAGTACAGGGAGCTTATGGCTACACCTTC. This sequence encodes CASSLRVQGAYGYTF. This chain connects TRBV19 to TRBJ1-2; D possibly corresponds to TRBD1 (6 bases). This CDR3 is 15 amino acids long. In germline, CDR1 is LNHDA, CDR2 SQIVND (reference sequence). Trimming took 6 bases from V and 5 from J, leaving 19 bases between them.

The V gene is TRBV5-1, the J gene TRBJ2-7; weak D call: TRBD2 (5 bases). Germline V gene data show CDR1 as SGHRS and CDR2 as YFSETQ. The length of the CDR3 is 15 residues. V was trimmed by 0 bases and J by 4 bases, leaving 14 bases between them. CDR3 in amino acids: CASSLELGVGYEQYF. CDR3 coding DNA: TGCGCCAGCAGCTTGGAACTAGGAGTTGGGTACGAGCAGTACTTC.

This clone was recorded once. The gene calls are TRBV5-5 and TRBJ2-7; TRBD2 aligns across 7 bases. With 0 bases clipped from V and 0 bases from J, the junction kept 6 bases outside the gene matches. Germline CDR1 is SGHKS and CDR2 is YYEKEE (reference sequence). This CDR3 is 16 amino acids long. The CDR3 sequence is CASSLAPASGSYEQYF. The CDR3 coding sequence is TGTGCCAGCAGCTTGGCCCCGGCTAGCGGCTCCTACGAGCAGTACTTC.

The chain couples TRBV2 to TRBJ1-5, with D maybe TRBD1 (5 bases). The V and J ends lost 7 bases and 5 bases respectively, with 15 bases between them. The V gene's germline CDR1 is SNHLY and CDR2 FYNNEI. CDR3 size: 14 residues. CDR3 region: CASTPNGGDQPQHF. The CDR3 nucleotides are TGTGCCAGCACCCCGAACGGGGGAGATCAGCCCCAGCATTTT.

This clone was picked up one time. The V and J genes are TRBV7-2 and TRBJ1-6, with D maybe TRBD1 (6 bases). This CDR3 spans 13 amino acids. In germline, CDR1 is SGHTA, CDR2 FQGNSA. V dropped 3 bases and J dropped 11 bases, with 11 bases sitting between them. The CDR3 here is CASSFEGVTPLHF. The CDR3 DNA reads as TGTGCCAGCAGCTTCGAGGGGGTAACACCCCTCCACTTT.

This chain joins TRBV5-1 and TRBJ1-2, with TRBD1 identical over 8 bases. J was trimmed by 8 bases and V by 0 bases; bases with no gene match: 6. CDR1 SGHRS and CDR2 YFSETQ come from the germline V gene. This CDR3 spans 14 amino acids. The CDR3 DNA follows: TGCGCCAGCAGCTTGGGGCAGGGGGCTGACGGCTACACCTTC. Its translation is CASSLGQGADGYTF.

The rearrangement links TRBV5-5 to TRBJ2-1; D possibly corresponds to TRBD2 (5 bases). CDR1 is SGHKS and CDR2 is YYEKEE in the germline V gene (reference sequence). The CDR3 is made up of 12 amino acids. V lost 0 bases and J lost 7, with 5 bases in between. Written as DNA, the CDR3 is TGTGCCAGCAGCTTGGCGGGGAATGAGCAGTTCTTC. Protein sequence: CASSLAGNEQFF.

This clone was picked up one time. The rearrangement links TRBV6-5 to TRBJ1-2, with TRBD1 as a possible D gene (6 bases). The CDR3 spans 14 residues. In germline, CDR1 is MNHEY, CDR2 SVGAGI. Trimming stripped 8 bases from V and 1 base from J, with 14 bases between. The CDR3 sequence is CASARGGFNYGYTF. The CDR3 bases are TGTGCCAGCGCCAGGGGAGGGTTTAACTATGGCTACACCTTC.